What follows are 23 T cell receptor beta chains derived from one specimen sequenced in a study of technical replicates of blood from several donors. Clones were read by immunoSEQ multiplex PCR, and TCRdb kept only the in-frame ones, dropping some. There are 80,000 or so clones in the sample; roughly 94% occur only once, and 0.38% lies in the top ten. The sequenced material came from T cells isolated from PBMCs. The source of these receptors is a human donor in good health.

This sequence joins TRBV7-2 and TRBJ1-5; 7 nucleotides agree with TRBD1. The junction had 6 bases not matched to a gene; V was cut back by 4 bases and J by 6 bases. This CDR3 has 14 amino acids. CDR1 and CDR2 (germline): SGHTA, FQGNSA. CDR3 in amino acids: CASSSGTEPQPQHF. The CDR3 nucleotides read TGTGCCAGCAGCTCCGGGACAGAACCTCAGCCCCAGCATTTT. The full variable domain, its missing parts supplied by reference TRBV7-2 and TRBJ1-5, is GAGVSQSPSNKVTEKGKDVELRCDPISGHTALYWYRQSLGQGLEFLIYFQGNSAPDKSGLPSDRFSAERTGGSVSTLTIQRTQQEDSAVYLCASSSGTEPQPQHFGDGTRLSIL.

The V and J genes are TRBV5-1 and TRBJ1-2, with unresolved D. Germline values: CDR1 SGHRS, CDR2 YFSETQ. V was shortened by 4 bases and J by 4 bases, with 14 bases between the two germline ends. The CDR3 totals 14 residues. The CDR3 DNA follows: TGCGCCAGCAGCACCGGCGGCACAATCTATGGCTACACCTTC. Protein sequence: CASSTGGTIYGYTF.

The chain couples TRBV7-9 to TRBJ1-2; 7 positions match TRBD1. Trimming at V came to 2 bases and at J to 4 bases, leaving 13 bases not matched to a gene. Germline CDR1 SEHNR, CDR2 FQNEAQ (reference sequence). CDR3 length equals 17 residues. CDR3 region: CASSLTKGQSRSYGYTF. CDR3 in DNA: TGTGCCAGCAGCTTAACTAAGGGACAGAGTCGGTCCTATGGCTACACCTTC.

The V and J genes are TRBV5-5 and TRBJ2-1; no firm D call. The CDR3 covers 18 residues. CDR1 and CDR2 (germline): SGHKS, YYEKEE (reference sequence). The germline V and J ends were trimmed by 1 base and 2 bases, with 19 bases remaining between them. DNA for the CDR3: TGTGCCAGCAGCTTGACCTTGATGTGGGCGCCAACCTACAATGAGCAGTTCTTC. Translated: CASSLTLMWAPTYNEQFF.

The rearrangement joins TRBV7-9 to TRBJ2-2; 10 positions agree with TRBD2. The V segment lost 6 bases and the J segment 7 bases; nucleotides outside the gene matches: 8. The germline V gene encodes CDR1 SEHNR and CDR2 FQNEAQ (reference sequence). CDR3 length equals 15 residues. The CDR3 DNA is TGTGCCAGCAGGTCTAGCGGGAGTAATGTCGGGGAGCTGTTTTTT. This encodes CASRSSGSNVGELFF.

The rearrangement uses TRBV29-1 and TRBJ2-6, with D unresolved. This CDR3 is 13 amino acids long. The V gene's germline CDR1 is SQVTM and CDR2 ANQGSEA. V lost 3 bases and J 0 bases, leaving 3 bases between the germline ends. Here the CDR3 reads CSVDSSGANVLTF. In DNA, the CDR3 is TGCAGCGTTGATAGCTCTGGGGCCAACGTCCTGACTTTC.

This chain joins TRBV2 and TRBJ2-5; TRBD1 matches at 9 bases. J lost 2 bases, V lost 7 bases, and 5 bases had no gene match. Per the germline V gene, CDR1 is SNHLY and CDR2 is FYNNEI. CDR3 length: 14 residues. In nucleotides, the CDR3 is TGTGCCAGCACGGGACAGGGACCTCAAGAGACCCAGTACTTC. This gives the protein CASTGQGPQETQYF.

The CDR3 sequence: CASSLAPSGNPPDEQFF. The CDR3 DNA reads as TGTGCCAGCAGCTTAGCGCCTAGCGGGAACCCGCCCGATGAGCAGTTCTTC. This chain connects TRBV11-2 to TRBJ2-1; 9 positions match TRBD2. Germline lookup yields CDR1 SGHAT and CDR2 FQNNGV. V shed 1 base and J 8 bases; nucleotides not matched to a gene: 12. The CDR3 length is 17 residues.

The CDR3 DNA reads as TGTGCCAGCAGAGTAGGGGGTGGCTACACCTTC. Translating gives CASRVGGGYTF. This sequence joins TRBV4-2 and TRBJ1-2; TRBD1 might be the D (6 bases). V was pared by 6 bases and J by 7 bases, with 9 bases between. Germline V CDR1 and CDR2: LGHNA, YNFKEQ. The CDR3 consists of 11 residues.

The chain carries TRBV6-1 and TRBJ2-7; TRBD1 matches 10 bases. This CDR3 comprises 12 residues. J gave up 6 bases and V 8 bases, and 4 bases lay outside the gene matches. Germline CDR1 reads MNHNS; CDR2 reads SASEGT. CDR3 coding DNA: TGTGCCAGCCGGGACAGGGGAGGCGAGCAGTACTTC. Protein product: CASRDRGGEQYF.

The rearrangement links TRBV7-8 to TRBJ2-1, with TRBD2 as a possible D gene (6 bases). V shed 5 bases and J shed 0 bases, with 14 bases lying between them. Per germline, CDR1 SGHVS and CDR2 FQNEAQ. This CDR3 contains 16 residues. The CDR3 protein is CASSRTLGGSYNEQFF. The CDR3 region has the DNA TGTGCCAGCAGCCGAACTCTCGGGGGCTCCTACAATGAGCAGTTCTTC.

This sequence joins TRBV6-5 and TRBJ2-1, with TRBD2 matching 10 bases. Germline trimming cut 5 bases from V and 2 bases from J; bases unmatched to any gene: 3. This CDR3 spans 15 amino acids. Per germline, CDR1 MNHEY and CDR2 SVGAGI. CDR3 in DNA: TGTGCCAGCAGTACTAGCGGGATTCCCTACAATGAGCAGTTCTTC. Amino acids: CASSTSGIPYNEQFF.

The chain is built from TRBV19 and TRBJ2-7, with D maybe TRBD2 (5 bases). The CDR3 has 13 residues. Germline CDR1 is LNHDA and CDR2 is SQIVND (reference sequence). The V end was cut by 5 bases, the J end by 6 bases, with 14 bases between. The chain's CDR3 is CASSELDLLEQYF. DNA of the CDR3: TGTGCCAGTAGTGAACTAGATCTTCTCGAGCAGTACTTC.

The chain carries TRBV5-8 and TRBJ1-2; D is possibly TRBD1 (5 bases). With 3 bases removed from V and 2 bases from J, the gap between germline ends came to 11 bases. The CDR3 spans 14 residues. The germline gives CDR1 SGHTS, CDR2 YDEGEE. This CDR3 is CASSSRVRNYGYTF. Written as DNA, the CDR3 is TGTGCCAGCAGCTCCAGGGTCCGGAACTATGGCTACACCTTC.

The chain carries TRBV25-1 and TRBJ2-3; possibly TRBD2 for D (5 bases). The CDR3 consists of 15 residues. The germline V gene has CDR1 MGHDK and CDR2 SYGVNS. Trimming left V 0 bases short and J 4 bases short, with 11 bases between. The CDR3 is CASSEYEGGADTQYF. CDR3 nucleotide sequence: TGTGCCAGCAGTGAATACGAGGGCGGCGCAGATACGCAGTATTTT. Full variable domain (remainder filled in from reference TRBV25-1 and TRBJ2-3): EADIYQTPRYLVIGTGKKITLECSQTMGHDKMYWYQQDPGMELHLIHYSYGVNSTEKGDLSSESTVSRIRTEHFPLTLESARPSHTSQYLCASSEYEGGADTQYFGPGTRLTVL.

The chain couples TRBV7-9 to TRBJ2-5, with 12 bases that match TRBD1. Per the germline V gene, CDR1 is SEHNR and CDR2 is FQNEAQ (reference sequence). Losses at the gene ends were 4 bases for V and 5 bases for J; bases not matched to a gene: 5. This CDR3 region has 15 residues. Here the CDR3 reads CASSWGQGATETQYF. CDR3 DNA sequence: TGTGCCAGCAGCTGGGGACAGGGGGCTACGGAGACCCAGTACTTC.

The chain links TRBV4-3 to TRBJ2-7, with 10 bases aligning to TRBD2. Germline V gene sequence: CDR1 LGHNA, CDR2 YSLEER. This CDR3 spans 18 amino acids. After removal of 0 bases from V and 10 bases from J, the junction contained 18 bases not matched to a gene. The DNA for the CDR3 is TGCGCCAGCAGCCAAGAGCCTAGCGGGAGCACTTTCGGGGACTACCAGTACTTC. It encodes CASSQEPSGSTFGDYQYF.

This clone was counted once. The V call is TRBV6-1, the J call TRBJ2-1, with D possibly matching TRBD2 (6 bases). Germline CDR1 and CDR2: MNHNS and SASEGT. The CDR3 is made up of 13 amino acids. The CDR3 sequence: CALLARDINEQFF. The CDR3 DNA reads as TGTGCTCTGCTTGCGCGGGATATCAATGAGCAGTTCTTC.

This CDR3 is CASSLTGVTGELFF. The CDR3 coding sequence is TGTGCCAGCAGCCTCACAGGGGTTACCGGGGAGCTGTTTTTT. The genes are TRBV7-9 and TRBJ2-2, with TRBD1 matching over 7 bases. Losses at the gene ends were 5 bases for V and 5 bases for J; bases not matched to a gene: 5. Germline V gives CDR1 SEHNR, CDR2 FQNEAQ (reference sequence). The CDR3 is 14 amino acids.

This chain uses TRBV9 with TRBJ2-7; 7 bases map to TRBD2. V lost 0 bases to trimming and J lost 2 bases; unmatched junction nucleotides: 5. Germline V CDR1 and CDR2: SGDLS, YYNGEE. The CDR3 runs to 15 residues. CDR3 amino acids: CASSVAGTNPYEQYF. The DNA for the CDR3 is TGTGCCAGCAGCGTAGCCGGGACTAATCCCTACGAGCAGTACTTC.

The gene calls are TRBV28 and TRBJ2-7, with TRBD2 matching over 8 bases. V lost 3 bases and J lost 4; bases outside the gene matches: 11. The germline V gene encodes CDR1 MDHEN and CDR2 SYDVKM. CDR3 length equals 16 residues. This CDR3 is CASSFPLAGYSYEQYF. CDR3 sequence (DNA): TGTGCCAGCAGTTTCCCGCTAGCGGGTTATTCGTACGAGCAGTACTTC.

The CDR3 loop reads CSVSLVGKGHRYGYTF. In DNA form, the CDR3 reads TGCAGCGTTAGCTTGGTGGGTAAAGGACACCGATATGGCTACACCTTC. This chain uses TRBV29-1 with TRBJ1-2; D is perhaps TRBD1 (5 bases). The ends were cut back, 5 bases at V and 5 bases at J, with 24 bases in the middle. CDR3 length: 16 residues. Germline V gene lookup returns CDR1 SQVTM and CDR2 ANQGSEA.

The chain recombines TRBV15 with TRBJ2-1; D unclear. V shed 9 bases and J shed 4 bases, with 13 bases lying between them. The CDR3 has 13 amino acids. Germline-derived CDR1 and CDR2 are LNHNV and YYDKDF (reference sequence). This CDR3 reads CATRLSSYNEQFF. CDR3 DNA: TGTGCCACAAGACTCTCCAGTTACAATGAGCAGTTCTTC.